A selection of T cell receptor beta chains follows, all from one sample in a study of T cells after posttransplantation cyclophosphamide. The method was immunoSEQ multiplex PCR; TCRdb's version includes in-frame clones alone and lacks a portion of them. Recorded here are more than 35,000 clones, none singletons. The sequencing sample was made of PBMCs. Receptors were obtained from a man between 50 and 59 years old in good health, CMV-negative, and a related stem cell transplant donor. Both conserved end residues are part of each CDR3. The D gene is left open where the match is weak. For some rows the clone size is stated as once, few or many, or as a class when expanded; others skip it.

D: -; V: TRBV9; size: many; J: TRBJ1-1; CDR3: CASSPRALGNTEAFF; DNA: TGTGCCAGCAGCCCGCGGGCCCTGGGGAACACTGAAGCTTTCTTT
D: TRBD2; V: TRBV25-1; size: many; J: TRBJ2-1; CDR3: CASSALLAGGYNEQFF; DNA: TGTGCCAGCAGTGCCCTTCTAGCGGGAGGCTACAATGAGCAGTTCTTC
D: -; V: TRBV7-2; size: many; J: TRBJ2-4; CDR3: CASSLMALPNIQYF; DNA: TGTGCCAGCAGCCTAATGGCACTACCAAACATTCAGTACTTC
D: TRBD1; V: TRBV19; size: many; J: TRBJ2-2; CDR3: CASRPGQTNTGELFF; DNA: TGTGCCAGCAGACCGGGACAGACGAACACCGGGGAGCTGTTTTTT
D: -; V: TRBV9; size: few; J: TRBJ2-4; CDR3: CASSVAGYGAKNIQYF; DNA: TGTGCCAGCAGCGTAGCAGGCTATGGGGCCAAAAACATTCAGTACTTC
D: -; V: TRBV5-1; size: many; J: TRBJ2-1; CDR3: CASKGHGAYNEQFF; DNA: TGCGCCAGCAAAGGCCATGGGGCATACAATGAGCAGTTCTTC
D: TRBD2; V: TRBV5-6; size: many; J: TRBJ2-1; CDR3: CASSLVAGPLPSSYNEQFF; DNA: TGTGCCAGCAGCTTGGTAGCGGGGCCCCTTCCCAGCTCCTACAATGAGCAGTTCTTC
D: -; V: TRBV5-1; size: many; J: TRBJ1-1; CDR3: CASSLSVGGNTEAFF; DNA: TGCGCCAGCAGCTTGTCTGTGGGGGGGAACACTGAAGCTTTCTTT
D: -; V: TRBV7-2; size: few; J: TRBJ2-2; CDR3: CASSSPAGAGELFF; DNA: TGTGCCAGCAGCTCCCCTGCGGGCGCCGGGGAGCTGTTTTTT
D: -; V: TRBV11-2; size: many; J: TRBJ2-4; CDR3: CASSFGRGLAKNIQYF; DNA: TGTGCCAGCAGCTTTGGCAGGGGTTTAGCCAAAAACATTCAGTACTTC
D: TRBD1; V: TRBV5-1; size: many; J: TRBJ1-1; CDR3: CASSQRDRGMNTEAFF; DNA: TGCGCCAGCAGCCAGAGGGACAGGGGAATGAACACTGAAGCTTTCTTT
D: -; V: TRBV27; size: few; J: TRBJ1-2; CDR3: CASSFRGLIDGLAGGYTF; DNA: TGTGCCAGCAGTTTTCGAGGACTCATCGATGGGCTTGCGGGGGGCTACACCTTC
D: TRBD1; V: TRBV19; size: -; J: TRBJ1-5; CDR3: CASSPRDRGFNQPQHF; DNA: TGTGCCAGTAGTCCGAGGGACAGGGGCTTCAATCAGCCCCAGCATTTT
D: -; V: TRBV13; size: many; J: TRBJ1-3; CDR3: CASSLQANTIYF; DNA: TGTGCCAGCAGCTTACAGGCTAACACCATATATTTT
D: -; V: TRBV9; size: many; J: TRBJ2-5; CDR3: CASSRGTQETQYF; DNA: TGTGCCAGCAGCCGCGGCACACAAGAGACCCAGTACTTC
D: TRBD1; V: TRBV6-1; size: many; J: TRBJ2-7; CDR3: CASSPTDRSRYEQYF; DNA: TGTGCCAGCAGTCCTACGGACAGGAGCCGCTACGAGCAGTACTTC
D: -; V: TRBV5-4; size: many; J: TRBJ2-7; CDR3: CASSITGTLYEQYF; DNA: TGTGCCAGCAGCATAACCGGGACACTATACGAGCAGTACTTC
D: -; V: TRBV6-1; size: many; J: TRBJ1-1; CDR3: CASSEVALGAGTEAFF; DNA: TGTGCCAGCAGTGAAGTGGCCTTAGGGGCCGGCACTGAAGCTTTCTTT
D: -; V: TRBV5-1; size: few; J: TRBJ2-3; CDR3: CASSLGRADTQYF; DNA: TGCGCCAGCAGCTTGGGTCGGGCAGATACGCAGTATTTT
D: -; V: TRBV29-1; size: many; J: TRBJ2-1; CDR3: CSAKYGNEQFF; DNA: TGCAGCGCCAAATACGGCAATGAGCAGTTCTTC
D: -; V: TRBV27; size: many; J: TRBJ1-1; CDR3: CASSPFGGRVNTEAFF; DNA: TGTGCCAGCAGTCCCTTCGGGGGGAGGGTGAACACTGAAGCTTTCTTT
D: TRBD2; V: TRBV5-5; size: many; J: TRBJ2-1; CDR3: CASSLPPAGEFF; DNA: TGTGCCAGCAGCTTACCCCCAGCGGGAGAATTCTTC
D: -; V: TRBV18; size: -; J: TRBJ1-4; CDR3: CASSPLAGGSEKLFF; DNA: TGTGCCAGCTCACCCCTAGCCGGGGGGTCTGAAAAACTGTTTTTT
D: -; V: TRBV19; size: many; J: TRBJ1-1; CDR3: CASRQNRGSWTEAFF; DNA: TGTGCCAGTAGACAAAATCGGGGGTCCTGGACTGAAGCTTTCTTT
D: TRBD2; V: TRBV14; size: many; J: TRBJ2-1; CDR3: CASSQAPLAGYNEQFF; DNA: TGTGCCAGCAGCCAAGCGCCACTAGCGGGGTACAATGAGCAGTTCTTC
D: -; V: TRBV27; size: many; J: TRBJ1-4; CDR3: CASSLRQPPTNEKLFF; DNA: TGTGCCAGCAGTCTCAGACAGCCTCCAACTAATGAAAAACTGTTTTTT
D: TRBD2; V: TRBV11-3; size: many; J: TRBJ2-1; CDR3: CASSQGRGGRNEQFF; DNA: TGTGCCAGCAGCCAGGGGCGGGGGGGAAGGAATGAGCAGTTCTTC
D: -; V: TRBV5-1; size: -; J: TRBJ2-5; CDR3: CASSSGPSETQYF; DNA: TGCGCCAGCAGTTCAGGCCCCTCTGAGACCCAGTACTTC
D: -; V: TRBV27; size: -; J: TRBJ2-1; CDR3: CASSLFTGTPPYNEQFF; DNA: TGTGCCAGCAGTTTATTCACCGGGACACCCCCCTACAATGAGCAGTTCTTC
D: -; V: TRBV5-1; size: many; J: TRBJ1-6; CDR3: CASSFYTGSSYNSPLHF; DNA: TGCGCCAGCAGCTTCTATACAGGGAGCTCCTATAATTCACCCCTCCACTTT
D: -; V: TRBV11-2; size: many; J: TRBJ2-3; CDR3: CASSPGDNTDTQYF; DNA: TGTGCCAGCAGCCCCGGGGATAACACAGATACGCAGTATTTT
D: -; V: TRBV10-3; size: many; J: TRBJ1-5; CDR3: CAISETTSNQPQHF; DNA: TGTGCCATCAGTGAGACAACAAGCAATCAGCCCCAGCATTTT
D: TRBD2; V: TRBV5-1; size: many; J: TRBJ2-1; CDR3: CASSQGLPSYNEQFF; DNA: TGCGCCAGCAGTCAGGGACTACCATCTTACAATGAGCAGTTCTTC
D: TRBD1; V: TRBV18; size: many; J: TRBJ1-2; CDR3: CASSPGTGSLGGYTF; DNA: TGTGCCAGCTCACCCGGGACAGGGTCGTTGGGTGGCTACACCTTC
D: TRBD2; V: TRBV7-2; size: many; J: TRBJ2-3; CDR3: CASSLGGGSGRRDTQYF; DNA: TGTGCCAGCAGCTTAGGGGGAGGGAGCGGCCGACGAGATACGCAGTATTTT
D: TRBD2; V: TRBV7-2; size: many; J: TRBJ2-1; CDR3: CASSPPSGGPGEQFF; DNA: TGTGCCAGCAGCCCCCCTAGCGGGGGGCCGGGTGAGCAGTTCTTC
D: -; V: TRBV21-1; size: many; J: TRBJ2-3; CDR3: CASSMGTTSGASTDTQYF; DNA: TGTGCCAGCAGCATGGGGACAACTAGCGGGGCTAGCACAGATACGCAGTATTTT
D: TRBD1; V: TRBV5-1; size: many; J: TRBJ1-1; CDR3: CASSPPGTVNTEAFF; DNA: TGCGCCAGCAGCCCGCCCGGGACAGTAAACACTGAAGCTTTCTTT
D: -; V: TRBV27; size: many; J: TRBJ2-3; CDR3: CASSTGSVSTQYF; DNA: TGTGCCAGCAGCACAGGTAGTGTGTCTACGCAGTATTTT
D: TRBD2; V: TRBV5-3; size: few; J: TRBJ2-7; CDR3: CARSLAAGGPYEQYF; DNA: TGTGCCAGAAGCTTGGCGGCGGGAGGCCCCTACGAGCAGTACTTC
D: -; V: TRBV6-5; size: many; J: TRBJ1-2; CDR3: CASSGPGVGGYTF; DNA: TGTGCCAGCAGTGGCCCAGGGGTGGGGGGCTACACCTTC
D: -; V: TRBV5-3; size: -; J: TRBJ2-7; CDR3: CARSLVWGQAYEQYF; DNA: TGTGCCAGAAGCTTGGTATGGGGGCAAGCATACGAGCAGTACTTC
D: TRBD1; V: TRBV27; size: many; J: TRBJ2-3; CDR3: CASRIGDRGSTDTQYF; DNA: TGTGCCAGCAGGATAGGGGACAGGGGAAGCACAGATACGCAGTATTTT